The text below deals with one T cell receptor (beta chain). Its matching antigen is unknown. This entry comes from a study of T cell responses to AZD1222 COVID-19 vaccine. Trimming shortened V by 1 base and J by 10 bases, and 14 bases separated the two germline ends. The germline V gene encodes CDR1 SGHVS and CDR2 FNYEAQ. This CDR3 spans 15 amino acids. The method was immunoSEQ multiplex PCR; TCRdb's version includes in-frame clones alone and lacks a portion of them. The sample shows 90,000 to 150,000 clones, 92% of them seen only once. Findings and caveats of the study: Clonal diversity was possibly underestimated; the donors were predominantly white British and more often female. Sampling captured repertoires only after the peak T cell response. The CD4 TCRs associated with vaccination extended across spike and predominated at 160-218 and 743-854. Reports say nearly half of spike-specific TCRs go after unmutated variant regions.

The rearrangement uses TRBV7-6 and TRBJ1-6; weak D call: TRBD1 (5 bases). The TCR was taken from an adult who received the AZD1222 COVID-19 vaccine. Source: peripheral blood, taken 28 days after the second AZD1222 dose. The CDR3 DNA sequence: TGTGCCAGCAGCTTAGGGGACCGATCAAAGTCACCCCTCCACTTT. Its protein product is CASSLGDRSKSPLHF.